This T cell receptor beta chain comes out of a study of STAT3 mutations in large granular lymphocyte leukemia. Clones were read by immunoSEQ multiplex PCR, and TCRdb kept only the in-frame ones, dropping some. The sample consists of around 15,000 clones, approximately 91% of them appearing once. The germline V gene has CDR1 LNHNV and CDR2 YYDKDF (reference sequence). V lost 2 bases, J lost 3 bases, and 11 bases lay in between. The CDR3 sequence is 16 residues long. With regard to this clone: Antigen: not known.

Study-level results: Every T-LGLL patient had at least one immunodominant TCRbeta clonotype.

This chain uses TRBV15 with TRBJ2-6; D ambiguous. Sequencing used peripheral blood mononuclear cells. This receptor was taken from a woman in her 50s with T-cell large granular lymphocyte leukemia. Some clones in this sample may be carry-over from other donors' samples. The CDR3 sequence: CATSRPPVGGANVLTF. The DNA of the CDR3 is TGTGCCACCAGCAGACCGCCAGTAGGTGGGGCCAACGTCCTGACTTTC.